The clone carrying this T cell receptor (beta chain) was seen just once. Other DNA variants within this sample encode the same CDR3. The source of the sample is a study of Ad26.COV2.S vaccination and SARS-CoV-2 variants. Treatment denoted: 15 to 20 received Ad26.COV2.S at low or high dose, single or two shots; about 5 received placebo; per-sample allocation not given. After the first vaccine or placebo injection, samples were drawn on day 63. TCRdb's table, derived via immunoSEQ multiplex PCR, lists solely in-frame clones and lacks some. The sample shows 300,000 to 400,000 clones, 87% of them seen only once. The sample consisted of peripheral blood, taken in a trial of Ad26.COV2.S vaccine versus placebo. This receptor was taken from a person between 18 and 59 years old who received the Ad26.COV2.S COVID-19 vaccine or a placebo.

The CDR3 nucleotides read TGTGCCAGTAGTATAGGGGATTCACCCCTCCACTTT. Translating it yields CASSIGDSPLHF. This chain links TRBV19 with TRBJ1-6, with D unresolved. The germline gives CDR1 LNHDA, CDR2 SQIVND (reference sequence). The CDR3 has 12 residues. V lost 1 base, J lost 8 bases, and 3 bases lay in between.